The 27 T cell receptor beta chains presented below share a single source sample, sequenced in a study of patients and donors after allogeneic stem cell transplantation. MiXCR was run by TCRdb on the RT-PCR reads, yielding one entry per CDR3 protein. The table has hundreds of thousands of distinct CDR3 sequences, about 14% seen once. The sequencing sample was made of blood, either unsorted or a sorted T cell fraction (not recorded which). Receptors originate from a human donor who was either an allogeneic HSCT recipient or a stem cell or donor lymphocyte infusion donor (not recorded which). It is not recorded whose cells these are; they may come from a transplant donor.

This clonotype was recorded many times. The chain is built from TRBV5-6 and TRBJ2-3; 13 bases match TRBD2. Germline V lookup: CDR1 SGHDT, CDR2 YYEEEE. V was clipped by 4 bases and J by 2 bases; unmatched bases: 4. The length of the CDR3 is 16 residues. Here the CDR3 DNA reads TGTGCCAGCAGCCGACTAGCGGGGGGACTCACAGATACGCAGTATTTT. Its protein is CASSRLAGGLTDTQYF. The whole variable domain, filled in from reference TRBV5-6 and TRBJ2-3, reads DAGVTQSPTHLIKTRGQQVTLRCSPKSGHDTVSWYQQALGQGPQFIFQYYEEEERQRGNFPDRFSGHQFPNYSSELNVNALLLGDSALYLCASSRLAGGLTDTQYFGPGTRLTVL.

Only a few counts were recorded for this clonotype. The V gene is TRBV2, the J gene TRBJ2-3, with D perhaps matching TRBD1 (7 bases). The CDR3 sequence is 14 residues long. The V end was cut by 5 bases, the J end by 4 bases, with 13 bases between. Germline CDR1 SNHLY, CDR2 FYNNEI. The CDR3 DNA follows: TGTGCCAGCAGTCGGGCCAGGGGGGCAGATACGCAGTATTTT. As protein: CASSRARGADTQYF.

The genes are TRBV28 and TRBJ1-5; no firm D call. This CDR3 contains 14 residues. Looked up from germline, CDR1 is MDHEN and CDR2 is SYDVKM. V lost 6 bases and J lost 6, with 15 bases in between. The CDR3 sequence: CASRYQVEGQPQHF. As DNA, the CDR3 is TGTGCCAGCAGATATCAGGTGGAAGGTCAGCCCCAGCATTTT.

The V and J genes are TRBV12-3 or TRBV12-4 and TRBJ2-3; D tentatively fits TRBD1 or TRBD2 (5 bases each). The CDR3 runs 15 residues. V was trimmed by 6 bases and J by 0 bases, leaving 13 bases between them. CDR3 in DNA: TGTGCCAGCAGGCCGGGGCCTCCTAGCACAGATACGCAGTATTTT. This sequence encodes CASRPGPPSTDTQYF.

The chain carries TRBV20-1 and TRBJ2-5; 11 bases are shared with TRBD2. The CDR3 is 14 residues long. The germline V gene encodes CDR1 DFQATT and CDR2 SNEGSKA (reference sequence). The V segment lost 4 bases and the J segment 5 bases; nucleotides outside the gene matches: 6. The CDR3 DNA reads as TGCAGTGCTATAGTTAGCGGGGGGGAGGAGACCCAGTACTTC. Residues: CSAIVSGGEETQYF.

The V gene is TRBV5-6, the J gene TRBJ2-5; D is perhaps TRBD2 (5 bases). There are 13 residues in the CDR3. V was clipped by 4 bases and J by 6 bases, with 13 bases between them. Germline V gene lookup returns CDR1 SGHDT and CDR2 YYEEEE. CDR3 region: CASSVLDLKTQYF. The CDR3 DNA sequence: TGTGCCAGCAGCGTACTAGATTTAAAGACCCAGTACTTC.

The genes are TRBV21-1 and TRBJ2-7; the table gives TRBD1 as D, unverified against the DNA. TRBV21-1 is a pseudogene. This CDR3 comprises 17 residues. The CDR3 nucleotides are TGTGCCAGCAGCCCACCCTTAACCCCCCAGTGTGCCTACGAGCAGTACTTC. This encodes CASSPPLTPQCAYEQYF.

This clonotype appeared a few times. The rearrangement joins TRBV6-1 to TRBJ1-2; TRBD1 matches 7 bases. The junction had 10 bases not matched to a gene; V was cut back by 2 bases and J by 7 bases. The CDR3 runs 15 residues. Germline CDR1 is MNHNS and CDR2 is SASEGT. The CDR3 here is CASSERLTGFGGYTF. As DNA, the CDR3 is TGTGCCAGCAGTGAACGGTTGACAGGGTTCGGTGGCTACACCTTC.

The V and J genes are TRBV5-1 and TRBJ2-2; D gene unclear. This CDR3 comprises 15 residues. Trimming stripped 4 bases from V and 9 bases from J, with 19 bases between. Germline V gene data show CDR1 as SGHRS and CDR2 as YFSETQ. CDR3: CASSPSGINIRELFF. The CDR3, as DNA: TGCGCCAGCAGCCCCTCAGGTATCAACATCAGGGAGCTGTTTTTT.

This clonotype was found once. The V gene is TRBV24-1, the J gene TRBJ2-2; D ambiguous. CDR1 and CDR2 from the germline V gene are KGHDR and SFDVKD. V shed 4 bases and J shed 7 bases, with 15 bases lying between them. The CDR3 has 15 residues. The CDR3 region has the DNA TGTGCCACCAGTGACATTAAAAGGCCGGACGGGGAGCTGTTTTTT. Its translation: CATSDIKRPDGELFF.

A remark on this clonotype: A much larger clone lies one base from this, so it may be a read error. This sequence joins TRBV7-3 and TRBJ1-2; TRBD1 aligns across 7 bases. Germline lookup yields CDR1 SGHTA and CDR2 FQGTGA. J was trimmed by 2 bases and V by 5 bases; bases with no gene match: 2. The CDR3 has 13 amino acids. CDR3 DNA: TGTGCCAGCAGCAAGGACAGGAACTATGGCTACACCTTC. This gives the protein CASSKDRNYGYTF.

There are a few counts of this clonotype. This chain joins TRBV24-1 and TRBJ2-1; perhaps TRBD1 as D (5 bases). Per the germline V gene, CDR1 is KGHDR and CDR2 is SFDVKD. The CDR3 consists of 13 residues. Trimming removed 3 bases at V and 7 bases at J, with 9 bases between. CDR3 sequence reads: CATSDQGVNEQFF. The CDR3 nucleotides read TGTGCCACCAGTGATCAGGGTGTGAATGAGCAGTTCTTC.

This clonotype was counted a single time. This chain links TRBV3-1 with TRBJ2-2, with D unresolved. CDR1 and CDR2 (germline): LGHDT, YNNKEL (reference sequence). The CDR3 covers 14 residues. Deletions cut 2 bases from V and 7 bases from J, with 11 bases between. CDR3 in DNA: TGTGCCAGCAGCCAACAGTTCCTGGGCGGGGAGCTGTTTTTT. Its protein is CASSQQFLGGELFF.

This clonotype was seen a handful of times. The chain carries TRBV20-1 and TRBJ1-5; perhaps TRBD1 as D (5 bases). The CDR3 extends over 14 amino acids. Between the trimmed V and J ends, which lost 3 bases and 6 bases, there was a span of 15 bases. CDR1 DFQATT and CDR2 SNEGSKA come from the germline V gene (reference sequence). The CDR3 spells CSARGGAGTQPQHF. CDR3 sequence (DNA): TGCAGTGCTAGGGGCGGGGCCGGGACTCAGCCCCAGCATTTT.

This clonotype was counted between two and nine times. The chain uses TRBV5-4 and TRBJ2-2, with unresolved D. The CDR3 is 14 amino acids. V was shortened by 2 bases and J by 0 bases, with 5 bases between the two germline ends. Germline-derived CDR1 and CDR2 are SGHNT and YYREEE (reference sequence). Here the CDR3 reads CASSFDSNTGELFF. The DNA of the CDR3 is TGTGCCAGCAGCTTCGACTCGAACACCGGGGAGCTGTTTTTT. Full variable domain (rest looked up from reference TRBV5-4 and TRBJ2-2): ETGVTQSPTHLIKTRGQQVTLRCSSQSGHNTVSWYQQALGQGPQFIFQYYREEENGRGNFPPRFSGLQFPNYSSELNVNALELDDSALYLCASSFDSNTGELFFGEGSRLTVL.

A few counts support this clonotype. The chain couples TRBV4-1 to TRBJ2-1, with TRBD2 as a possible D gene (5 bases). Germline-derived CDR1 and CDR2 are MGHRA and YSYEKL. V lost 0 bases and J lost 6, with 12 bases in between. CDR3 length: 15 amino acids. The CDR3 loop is CASSQDEGSSNEQFF. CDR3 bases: TGCGCCAGCAGCCAAGATGAGGGTAGCAGCAATGAGCAGTTCTTC.

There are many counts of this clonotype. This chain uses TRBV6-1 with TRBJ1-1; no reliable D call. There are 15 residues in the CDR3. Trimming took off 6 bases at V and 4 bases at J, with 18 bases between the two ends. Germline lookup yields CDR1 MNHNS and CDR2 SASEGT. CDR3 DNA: TGTGCCAGCAGAGAGAGGCGGGCCGTGTCCACTGAAGCTTTCTTT. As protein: CASRERRAVSTEAFF.

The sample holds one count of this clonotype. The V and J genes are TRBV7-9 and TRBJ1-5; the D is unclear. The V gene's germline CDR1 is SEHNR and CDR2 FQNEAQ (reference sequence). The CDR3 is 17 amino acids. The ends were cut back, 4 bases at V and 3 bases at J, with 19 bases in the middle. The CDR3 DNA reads TGTGCCAGCAGCTCCGGTCGGACTTTCGAGACCAATCAGCCCCAGCATTTT. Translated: CASSSGRTFETNQPQHF. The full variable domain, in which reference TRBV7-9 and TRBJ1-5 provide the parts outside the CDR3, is DTGVSQNPRHKITKRGQNVTFRCDPISEHNRLYWYRQTLGQGPEFLTYFQNEAQLEKSRLLSDRFSAERPKGSFSTLEIQRTEQGDSAMYLCASSSGRTFETNQPQHFGDGTRLSIL.

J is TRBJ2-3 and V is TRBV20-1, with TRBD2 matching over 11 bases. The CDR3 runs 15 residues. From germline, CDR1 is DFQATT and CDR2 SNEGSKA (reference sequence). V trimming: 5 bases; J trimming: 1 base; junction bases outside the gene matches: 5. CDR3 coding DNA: TGCAGTGCTGACTCACTAGCGGGGGGCACAGATACGCAGTATTTT. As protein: CSADSLAGGTDTQYF.

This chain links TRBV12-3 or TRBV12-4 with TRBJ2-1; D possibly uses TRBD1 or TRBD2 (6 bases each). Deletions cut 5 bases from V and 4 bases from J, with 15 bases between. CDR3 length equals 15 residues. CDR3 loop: CASSQLRGRYNEQFF. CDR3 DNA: TGTGCCAGCAGTCAGCTACGGGGGCGATACAATGAGCAGTTCTTC.

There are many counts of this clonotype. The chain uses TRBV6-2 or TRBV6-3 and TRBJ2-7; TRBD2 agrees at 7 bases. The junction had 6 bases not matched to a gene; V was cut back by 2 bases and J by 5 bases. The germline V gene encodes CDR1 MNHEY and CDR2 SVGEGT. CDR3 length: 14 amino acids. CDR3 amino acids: CASSYVGGINEQYF. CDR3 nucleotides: TGTGCCAGCAGTTACGTGGGAGGGATCAACGAGCAGTACTTC.

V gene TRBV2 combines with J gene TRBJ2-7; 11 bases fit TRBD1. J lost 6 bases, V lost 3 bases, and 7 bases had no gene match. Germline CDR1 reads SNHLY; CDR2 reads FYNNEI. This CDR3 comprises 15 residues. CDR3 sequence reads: CASSETRTGGVEQYF. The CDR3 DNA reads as TGTGCCAGCAGTGAGACGAGGACAGGGGGCGTCGAGCAGTACTTC.

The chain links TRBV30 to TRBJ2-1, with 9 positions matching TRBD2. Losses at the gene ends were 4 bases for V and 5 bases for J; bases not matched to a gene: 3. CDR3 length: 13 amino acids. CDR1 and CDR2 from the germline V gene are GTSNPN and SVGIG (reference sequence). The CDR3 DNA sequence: TGTGCCTGGACGGCGGGGGGGCACAATGAGCAGTTCTTC. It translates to CAWTAGGHNEQFF.

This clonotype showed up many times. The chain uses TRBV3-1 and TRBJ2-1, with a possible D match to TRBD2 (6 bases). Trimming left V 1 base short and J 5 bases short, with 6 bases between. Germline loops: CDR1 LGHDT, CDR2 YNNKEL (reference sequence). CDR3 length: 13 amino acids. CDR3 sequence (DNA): TGTGCCAGCAGCCAAGGGGGGGACAATGAGCAGTTCTTC. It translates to CASSQGGDNEQFF.

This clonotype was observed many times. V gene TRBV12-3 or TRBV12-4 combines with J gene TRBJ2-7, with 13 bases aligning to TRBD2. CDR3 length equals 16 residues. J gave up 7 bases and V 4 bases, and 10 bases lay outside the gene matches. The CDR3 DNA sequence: TGTGCCAGCAGTTCCTGGACTAGCGGGGGTTCTCAAGAGCAGTACTTC. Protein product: CASSSWTSGGSQEQYF.

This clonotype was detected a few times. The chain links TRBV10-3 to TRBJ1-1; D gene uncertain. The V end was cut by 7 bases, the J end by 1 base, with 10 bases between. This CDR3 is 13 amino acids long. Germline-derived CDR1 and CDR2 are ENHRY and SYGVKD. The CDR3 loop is CAITPGRNTEAFF. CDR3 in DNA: TGTGCCATCACCCCAGGACGGAACACTGAAGCTTTCTTT.

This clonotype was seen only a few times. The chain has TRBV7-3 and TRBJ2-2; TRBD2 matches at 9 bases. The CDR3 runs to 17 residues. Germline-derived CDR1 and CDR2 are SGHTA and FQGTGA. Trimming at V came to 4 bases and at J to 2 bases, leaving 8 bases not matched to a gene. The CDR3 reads CASSSSASGANTGELFF. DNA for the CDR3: TGTGCCAGCAGCTCCTCCGCTAGCGGGGCTAACACCGGGGAGCTGTTTTTT.